This TCR beta chain originates from a study of beta chain features in type 1 diabetes. Study information: Researchers looked at over 100,000,000 sorted cells across all samples.

A note on this clone: The antigen is unknown.

Germline V gives CDR1 LNHDA, CDR2 SQIVND (reference sequence). The CDR3 sequence is 15 residues long. Trimming removed 6 bases from V and 6 bases from J; junction bases left unmatched: 9. Regarding the study as a whole: A moderate, significant TCRB CDR3 shortening appeared in type 1 diabetes across four CD4+ subsets. Reduced insertions and increased deletions marked VDJ junctions in type 1 diabetes patients.

Reverse transcription of all isolated RNA meant that expressed TCRB transcripts were sequenced. Assay used: immunoSEQ multiplex PCR; TCRdb lists only in-frame clones, some missing. The sample gives roughly 180,000 clones, around 7.9% of which show up once; 0.5% is in the top ten. This sequence joins TRBV19 and TRBJ2-1; 9 bases are shared with TRBD1. This TCR was recovered from a man aged 18 to 29 with type 1 diabetes. Specimen: central memory CD4+ T cells from blood. CDR3 nucleotides: TGTGCCAGTAGAATTATCGGGACAGGGCCCAATGAGCAGTTCTTC. Its translation is CASRIIGTGPNEQFF. The entire variable domain, with the rest obtained from reference TRBV19 and TRBJ2-1, is as follows: DGGITQSPKYLFRKEGQNVTLSCEQNLNHDAMYWYRQDPGQGLRLIYYSQIVNDFQKGDIAEGYSVSREKKESFPLTVTSAQKNPTAFYLCASRIIGTGPNEQFFGPGTRLTVL.